Listed below are T cell receptor beta chains from one sample, sequenced in a study of cytomegalovirus exposure and HLA in healthy donors. Some clones are missing from TCRdb's copy, which holds only in-frame ones; the method was immunoSEQ multiplex PCR. The table records over 150,000 clones, approximately 80% of them present only once. The material sequenced was PBMCs. The receptor source for this set is a man aged 18 to 29 in good health and CMV-seropositive. Each CDR3 is given with its conserved first and last residue. A D gene is named only where the DNA matches it firmly. Clone size, where shown, is once, few, many, or a class for clones that have expanded.

clone size	D gene	V gene	J gene	CDR3 protein	CDR3 DNA
-	-	TRBV19	TRBJ1-2	CASSTGGGYTF	TGTGCCAGTAGTACTGGGGGCGGCTACACCTTC
once	-	TRBV7-8	TRBJ1-5	CASSLYRDQPQHF	TGTGCCAGCAGCTTATACCGCGATCAGCCCCAGCATTTT
few	-	TRBV18	TRBJ2-7	CASSPPEGLRYF	TGTGCCAGCTCACCACCGGAGGGTCTCCGGTACTTC
-	-	TRBV6-6	TRBJ1-6	CASSYSPFSGSPLHF	TGTGCCAGCAGTTACTCGCCATTTTCAGGTTCACCCCTCCACTTT
-	-	TRBV6-5	TRBJ2-7	CASSYGQGSSYEQYF	TGTGCCAGCAGTTACGGCCAGGGAAGCTCCTACGAGCAGTACTTC
-	TRBD2	TRBV6-1	TRBJ2-1	CASRASGGANEQFF	TGTGCCAGTAGGGCTAGCGGGGGGGCAAATGAGCAGTTCTTC
-	TRBD1	TRBV30	TRBJ1-5	CAWREALTGLGQPQHF	TGTGCCTGGAGGGAAGCCCTGACAGGGCTCGGACAGCCCCAGCATTTT
-	TRBD1	TRBV5-4	TRBJ2-1	CASSSGTDSYNEQFF	TGTGCCAGCAGCTCCGGGACAGACAGCTACAATGAGCAGTTCTTC
-	TRBD2	TRBV7-2	TRBJ2-3	CASSLAASGAADTQYF	TGTGCCAGCAGCTTAGCGGCTAGCGGGGCTGCAGATACGCAGTATTTT
-	-	TRBV9	TRBJ2-7	CASSTGHSHEQYF	TGTGCCAGCAGCACCGGACATTCCCACGAGCAGTACTTC
-	TRBD2	TRBV5-1	TRBJ2-3	CASSLGTSASTDTQYF	TGCGCCAGCAGCTTGGGGACTAGCGCAAGCACAGATACGCAGTATTTT
-	-	TRBV5-1	TRBJ2-6	CASSWSVGTPRSGANVLTF	TGCGCCAGCAGCTGGTCGGTTGGGACACCACGCTCTGGGGCCAACGTCCTGACTTTC
-	-	TRBV6-6	TRBJ2-7	CASSSSDRNYEQYF	TGTGCCAGCAGTTCTTCCGACAGGAACTACGAGCAGTACTTC
few	TRBD2	TRBV5-6	TRBJ2-7	CASSFWGGSFYEQYF	TGTGCCAGCAGCTTTTGGGGAGGGTCCTTCTACGAGCAGTACTTC
-	TRBD1	TRBV7-9	TRBJ2-7	CASSLGQGYYEQYF	TGTGCCAGCAGCTTGGGACAGGGGTACTACGAGCAGTACTTC
-	-	TRBV5-4	TRBJ1-1	CASSQDGGRTEAFF	TGCGCCAGCAGCCAAGATGGGGGGAGGACTGAAGCTTTCTTT
few	-	TRBV15	TRBJ1-2	CATSHLQVPRGGYTF	TGTGCCACCAGCCATCTACAGGTTCCACGTGGCGGCTACACCTTC
once	TRBD2	TRBV4-1	TRBJ2-5	CASSQAAGGPETQYF	TGCGCCAGCAGCCAAGCTGCGGGAGGGCCGGAGACCCAGTACTTC
-	-	TRBV7-2	TRBJ1-1	CASSLAWRDTEAFF	TGTGCCAGCAGCTTAGCGTGGAGGGACACTGAAGCTTTCTTT
-	TRBD1	TRBV7-9	TRBJ2-7	CSSSSIRQGRGEQYF	TGTTCCAGCAGCTCAATCCGACAGGGAAGAGGCGAGCAGTACTTC
-	TRBD1	TRBV6-5	TRBJ2-7	CASSFSGQGAYEQYF	TGTGCCAGCAGTTTCAGCGGTCAGGGGGCCTACGAGCAGTACTTC
-	TRBD2	TRBV13	TRBJ2-1	CASSSSGSSYNEQFF	TGTGCCAGCAGCTCTAGCGGGAGCTCCTACAATGAGCAGTTCTTC
-	TRBD2	TRBV27	TRBJ2-3	CASSLNWSGGRATDTQYF	TGTGCCAGCAGTTTAAACTGGTCCGGCGGGAGGGCCACAGATACGCAGTATTTT
-	TRBD1	TRBV11-2	TRBJ2-5	CASSSRGREPRAETQYF	TGTGCCAGCAGCTCCAGGGGGCGGGAACCTAGGGCAGAGACCCAGTACTTC
-	-	TRBV2	TRBJ2-2	CASSEYRPANTGELFF	TGTGCCAGCAGTGAGTACAGACCCGCGAACACCGGGGAGCTGTTTTTT
-	TRBD1	TRBV19	TRBJ2-7	CASSVGQGSFREQYF	TGTGCCAGTAGTGTTGGACAGGGGAGCTTTCGTGAGCAGTACTTC
-	TRBD1	TRBV4-1	TRBJ1-2	CASSQDRRDRANYGYTF	TGCGCCAGCAGCCAAGATAGAAGGGACAGGGCTAACTATGGCTACACCTTC
-	TRBD2	TRBV5-6	TRBJ2-5	CASSFGGGRSQETQYF	TGTGCCAGCAGCTTTGGCGGGGGGAGGAGCCAAGAGACCCAGTACTTC
few	-	TRBV6-1	TRBJ1-2	CASSEAQAWDGYTF	TGTGCCAGCAGTGAAGCCCAGGCCTGGGATGGCTACACCTTC
-	-	TRBV27	TRBJ2-7	CASSLWFVEGSYEQYF	TGTGCCAGCAGTTTATGGTTCGTGGAGGGCTCCTACGAGCAGTACTTC
few	-	TRBV7-2	TRBJ1-5	CASSLDSRSYSNQPQHF	TGTGCCAGCAGCTTGGACAGCCGTTCATATAGCAATCAGCCCCAGCATTTT
-	TRBD1	TRBV5-6	TRBJ1-1	CASRTGAGTEAFF	TGTGCCAGCAGAACAGGGGCGGGCACTGAAGCTTTCTTT
-	-	TRBV5-4	TRBJ2-5	CASSSQGMAETQYF	TGTGCCAGCAGCTCGCAGGGGATGGCGGAGACCCAGTACTTC
-	-	TRBV5-6	TRBJ2-1	CASSLTIPSREQFF	TGTGCCAGCAGCTTGACTATCCCAAGTCGTGAGCAGTTCTTC
-	-	TRBV21-1	TRBJ2-1	CASPRGVYNEQFF	TGTGCCAGCCCCAGGGGGGTATACAATGAGCAGTTCTTC
-	TRBD1	TRBV11-1	TRBJ2-4	CASSQDRENSQYF	TGTGCCAGCAGCCAGGACAGGGAAAACAGTCAGTACTTC
-	TRBD1	TRBV6-5	TRBJ2-5	CASSYHTGGRETQYF	TGTGCCAGCAGTTACCACACAGGGGGTCGGGAGACCCAGTACTTC
-	-	TRBV9	TRBJ1-1	CASSIAGLQNTEAFF	TGTGCCAGCAGCATAGCCGGACTCCAGAACACTGAAGCTTTCTTT
once	TRBD1	TRBV6-1	TRBJ2-1	CASRKDRGLYNEQFF	TGTGCCAGCAGAAAGGACAGGGGGCTCTACAATGAGCAGTTCTTC
-	TRBD1	TRBV9	TRBJ2-2	CASSVATWDRGNGELFF	TGTGCCAGCAGCGTAGCTACGTGGGACAGGGGTAACGGGGAGCTGTTTTTT
-	TRBD1	TRBV19	TRBJ1-1	CASSTELRQGRTEAFF	TGTGCCAGTAGTACCGAATTGAGACAGGGGAGGACTGAAGCTTTCTTT
few	-	TRBV21-1	TRBJ1-2	CASSTKTRCGYGYTF	TGTGCCAGCAGCACTAAAACGAGGTGCGGCTATGGCTACACCTTC